Following are 19 T cell receptor beta chains from one sample sequenced in a study of cytomegalovirus exposure and HLA in healthy donors. 60 Vbeta and 13 Jbeta primers were used in PCR. Clones were sequenced by immunoSEQ multiplex PCR, and TCRdb holds only the in-frame ones, with some missing. The sample totals about 140,000 clones. The sample taken for sequencing was PBMCs. These receptor sequences come from a woman between 18 and 30 years old in good health and CMV-seronegative.

The genes are TRBV4-1 and TRBJ2-1, with TRBD2 matching 9 bases. Looked up from germline, CDR1 is MGHRA and CDR2 is YSYEKL. Unmatched junction bases numbered 12, after V lost 3 bases and J lost 9 bases. The CDR3 sequence is 16 residues long. The CDR3 loop is CASSHPPWREGGEQFF. Written as DNA, the CDR3 is TGCGCCAGCAGCCATCCCCCCTGGCGGGAGGGTGGTGAGCAGTTCTTC.

V usage is TRBV11-3 and J usage is TRBJ2-1; 7 positions agree with TRBD2. Germline assignment: CDR1 SGHNT and CDR2 YENEEA. There are 15 residues in the CDR3. V lost 5 bases to trimming and J lost 8 bases; unmatched junction nucleotides: 12. The CDR3 protein is CASSSYGGSEYEQFF. DNA for the CDR3: TGTGCCAGCAGCAGTTATGGCGGGAGTGAGTATGAGCAGTTCTTC.

This chain connects TRBV6-1 to TRBJ2-2; a weak D match, TRBD1 (6 bases). V lost 4 bases to trimming and J lost 0 bases, with 12 bases between them. This CDR3 is 16 amino acids long. CDR1 and CDR2 (germline): MNHNS, SASEGT. The CDR3 is CASSATGHTNTGELFF. CDR3 nucleotide sequence: TGTGCCAGCAGTGCCACGGGACATACGAACACCGGGGAGCTGTTTTTT.

The chain employs TRBV9 and TRBJ2-2; the D is unclear. Trimming removed 0 bases at V and 4 bases at J, with 10 bases between. Germline V lookup: CDR1 SGDLS, CDR2 YYNGEE. This CDR3 is built from 15 residues. In DNA, the CDR3 is TGTGCCAGCAGCGTAGATCCCAGTTTCACCGGGGAGCTGTTTTTT. This gives the protein CASSVDPSFTGELFF.

V usage is TRBV4-1 and J usage is TRBJ2-1; 7 bases map to TRBD2. The CDR3 consists of 15 residues. The V gene's germline CDR1 is MGHRA and CDR2 YSYEKL. Unmatched junction bases numbered 3, after V lost 1 base and J lost 3 bases. CDR3 in DNA: TGCGCCAGCAGCCAAGGAGGGGACTACTACAATGAGCAGTTCTTC. Protein: CASSQGGDYYNEQFF.

The chain carries TRBV4-1 and TRBJ2-1; unclear D gene. Germline CDR1 reads MGHRA; CDR2 reads YSYEKL. This CDR3 has 14 amino acids. V shed 1 base and J shed 9 bases, with 13 bases lying between them. The CDR3 bases are TGCGCCAGCAGCCAAGTTCTGTCCTCTCCTGAGCAGTTCTTC. Translation: CASSQVLSSPEQFF.

The V gene is TRBV6-5, the J gene TRBJ2-7; possibly TRBD2 for D (6 bases). This CDR3 spans 14 amino acids. The germline V gene has CDR1 MNHEY and CDR2 SVGAGI. The ends were cut back, 8 bases at V and 2 bases at J, with 16 bases in the middle. CDR3 sequence (DNA): TGTGCCAGCTGTTCGGCTAGCGCGCCCTACGAGCAGTACGTC. Its protein is CASCSASAPYEQYV.

J is TRBJ2-6 and V is TRBV7-9, with TRBD1 identical over 8 bases. Unmatched junction bases numbered 8, after V lost 4 bases and J lost 0 bases. CDR1 is SEHNR and CDR2 is FQNEAQ in the germline V gene (reference sequence). The CDR3 sequence is 18 residues long. The CDR3 DNA is TGTGCCAGCAGCTCGGACAGGGAGGTTTTCTCTGGGGCCAACGTCCTGACTTTC. Its protein is CASSSDREVFSGANVLTF.

The chain recombines TRBV6-6 with TRBJ2-3; 8 bases match TRBD2. J gave up 2 bases and V 3 bases, and 7 bases lay outside the gene matches. Per the germline V gene, CDR1 is MNHNY and CDR2 is SVGAGI (reference sequence). This CDR3 has 16 amino acids. The DNA of the CDR3 is TGTGCCAGCAGTTATCAGGTAGCGGGGTCCACAGATACGCAGTATTTT. This translates into CASSYQVAGSTDTQYF.

A remark on this clone: The sample has other DNA sequences that encode this CDR3 too. The V gene is TRBV6-1, the J gene TRBJ2-1, with 11 bases aligning to TRBD2. Germline-derived CDR1 and CDR2 are MNHNS and SASEGT. Unmatched junction bases numbered 2, after V lost 6 bases and J lost 4 bases. The CDR3 is 14 residues long. The CDR3 nucleotides read TGTGCCAGCAGGACTAGCGGGGCTTACAATGAGCAGTTCTTC. Translating it yields CASRTSGAYNEQFF.

DNA for the CDR3: TGTGCCAGCAGCTTCGGAGGGACTAGCGGGAGGATTGAGCAGTTCTTC. It encodes CASSFGGTSGRIEQFF. The rearrangement uses TRBV7-2 and TRBJ2-1; TRBD2 matches at 15 bases. The CDR3 spans 16 residues. V was pared by 3 bases and J by 9 bases, with 6 bases of the junction left unmatched. Per the germline V gene, CDR1 is SGHTA and CDR2 is FQGNSA. Combining the CDR3 with reference TRBV7-2 and TRBJ2-1 gives the whole variable domain GAGVSQSPSNKVTEKGKDVELRCDPISGHTALYWYRQSLGQGLEFLIYFQGNSAPDKSGLPSDRFSAERTGGSVSTLTIQRTQQEDSAVYLCASSFGGTSGRIEQFFGPGTRLTVL.

The CDR3 bases are TGTGCCAGCAGCTCCCTAGGAGGACTGGCTAACAGGGGACTCGGAGAGAACACTGAAGCTTTCTTT. The encoded protein is CASSSLGGLANRGLGENTEAFF. V is TRBV13 and J is TRBJ1-1; 7 nucleotides match TRBD1. Losses at the gene ends were 4 bases for V and 1 base for J; bases not matched to a gene: 27. There are 22 residues in the CDR3. From germline, CDR1 is PRHDT and CDR2 FYEKMQ (reference sequence).

V usage is TRBV2 and J usage is TRBJ2-4; 13 nucleotides agree with TRBD2. Germline V gives CDR1 SNHLY, CDR2 FYNNEI. This CDR3 has 17 amino acids. The V segment lost 9 bases and the J segment 3 bases; nucleotides outside the gene matches: 11. DNA of the CDR3: TGTGCCAGACATAATCCGAGGACTAGCGGGAGCAAAAACATTCAGTACTTC. It encodes CARHNPRTSGSKNIQYF.

This chain connects TRBV6-5 to TRBJ1-5; no clear D gene. The V gene lost 5 bases and the J gene lost 2 bases, with 7 bases spanning the gap. The CDR3 consists of 13 residues. Looked up from germline, CDR1 is MNHEY and CDR2 is SVGAGI. CDR3 in DNA: TGTGCCAGCAGTCGTTTTGGCAATCAGCCCCAGCATTTT. Translating it yields CASSRFGNQPQHF.

The chain employs TRBV7-9 and TRBJ1-5, with a tentative D call TRBD1 (5 bases). CDR3 size: 14 residues. Per the germline V gene, CDR1 is SEHNR and CDR2 is FQNEAQ (reference sequence). The V end was cut by 2 bases, the J end by 4 bases, with 9 bases between. The CDR3: CASSLSTANQPQHF. The CDR3 DNA reads as TGTGCCAGCAGCTTATCGACAGCTAATCAGCCCCAGCATTTT.

This sequence joins TRBV2 and TRBJ2-5; 10 positions match TRBD2. The trim removed 3 bases at V and 7 bases at J, leaving 11 bases unmatched. CDR3 length: 16 residues. Germline CDR1 SNHLY, CDR2 FYNNEI. DNA for the CDR3: TGTGCCAGCAGTGATGAACTAGCGGGACCGTCAACGACCCAGTACTTC. This sequence encodes CASSDELAGPSTTQYF.

The CDR3, as DNA: TGTGCCAGTAGTATAGCAGGGGAATTTCAAGAGACCCAGTACTTC. Translated, it gives CASSIAGEFQETQYF. This chain uses TRBV19 with TRBJ2-5; possibly TRBD1 for D (6 bases). Between the trimmed V and J ends, which lost 1 base and 2 bases, there was a span of 11 bases. Germline V gene lookup returns CDR1 LNHDA and CDR2 SQIVND (reference sequence). The CDR3 spans 15 residues.

The V call is TRBV4-1, the J call TRBJ1-2; 9 positions match TRBD1. J gave up 6 bases and V 4 bases, and 3 bases lay outside the gene matches. The CDR3 sequence is 13 residues long. The germline CDR1 and CDR2 sequences are MGHRA and YSYEKL. The CDR3 protein is CASSRTGGNGYTF. The CDR3 nucleotides read TGCGCCAGCAGCCGAACAGGGGGCAATGGCTACACCTTC.

This chain uses TRBV11-3 with TRBJ1-2; D is undetermined. V was clipped by 3 bases and J by 4 bases, with 6 bases between them. The germline gives CDR1 SGHNT, CDR2 YENEEA. The CDR3 loop spans 12 amino acids. The CDR3: CASSFPSYGYTF. DNA of the CDR3: TGTGCCAGCAGCTTCCCCAGCTATGGCTACACCTTC.